These T cell receptor beta chains were read from a single sample in a study of OX40 agonist ivuxolimab in advanced cancers. This table comes from immunoSEQ multiplex PCR, and its TCRdb copy is limited to in-frame clones, with some not included. The sample shows under 100,000 clones, roughly nine tenths of them seen only once. Material: CD4+ or CD8+ T cells sorted from blood, obtained in a trial of the OX40 agonist ivuxolimab. These receptors were obtained from an adult with an advanced solid tumor such as melanoma, head and neck, liver or kidney cancer. Each CDR3 is given with its conserved first and last residue. The D gene is left open where the match is weak. Clone size is given for some rows only: seen once, a few or many times, or a class if the clone is expanded.

-	14	TRBD1	TRBJ1-4	TRBV5-1	TGCGCCAGCAGCTTTGGACAGGGGGCTGAAAAACTGTTTTTT	CASSFGQGAEKLFF
-	11	-	TRBJ2-7	TRBV28	TGTGCCAGCAGGTCTCTCTACGAGCAGTACTTC	CASRSLYEQYF
-	16	TRBD2	TRBJ2-2	TRBV6-5	TGTGCCAGCAGTTACCGGACTAGCGGGGGGACCGGGGAGCTGTTTTTT	CASSYRTSGGTGELFF
-	19	TRBD1	TRBJ1-6	TRBV30	TGTGCCTGGAGTGTACGAGGGACAGGGTTGGGATCCTATAATTCACCCCTCCACTTT	CAWSVRGTGLGSYNSPLHF
-	15	-	TRBJ2-3	TRBV29-1	TGCAGCGTTGGGGCTAGGGACAAAGTCACAGATACGCAGTATTTT	CSVGARDKVTDTQYF
-	14	-	TRBJ2-1	TRBV11-2	TGTGCCAGCAGCTTAGCTTTGGGACCCGCGGAGCAGTTCTTC	CASSLALGPAEQFF
once	18	TRBD2	TRBJ2-3	TRBV28	TGTGCCAGCAGTTCCCTCAGCGGGGGGCCCTCTAGCACAGATACGCAGTATTTT	CASSSLSGGPSSTDTQYF
-	14	TRBD1	TRBJ1-1	TRBV7-3	TGTGCCAGCAGCATAGGCCCAGGGGGCACTGAAGCTTTCTTT	CASSIGPGGTEAFF
-	14	TRBD2	TRBJ2-7	TRBV27	TGTGCCAGCAGTTTGAGCGGGAGAGGGTACGAGCAGTACTTC	CASSLSGRGYEQYF
-	17	-	TRBJ1-4	TRBV5-3	TGTGCCCAACCCCGGGATCCAACGCGGCTTAGTCGTGAAAAACTGTTTTTT	CAQPRDPTRLSREKLFF
-	14	-	TRBJ1-3	TRBV18	TGTGCCAGCTCACCGACGGACCCTGGAAACACCATATATTTT	CASSPTDPGNTIYF
-	18	-	TRBJ1-5	TRBV2	TGTGCCAGCAGTCCCCGAGAAGGGGTGATGGGGGCCAATCAGCCCCAGCATTTT	CASSPREGVMGANQPQHF
-	16	TRBD2	TRBJ2-1	TRBV5-4	TGTGCCAGCAGCCTCGGCGCGGGAGAAACACTGAATGAGCAGTTCTTC	CASSLGAGETLNEQFF
-	15	-	TRBJ1-3	TRBV18	TGTGCCAGCTCTCACGGGCCGAACTCTGGAAACACCATATATTTT	CASSHGPNSGNTIYF